One sample yielded the 3 T cell receptor beta chains listed below, sequenced in a study of PD-1 blockade in classical Hodgkin lymphoma. Patients all relapsed after autologous stem cell transplantation, and there was variation in brentuximab vedotin exposure. The data were produced by immunoSEQ multiplex PCR, yet TCRdb's version contains in-frame clones alone and is incomplete. The data contain approximately 14,000 clones, around 84% of them singletons. The source was peripheral blood mononuclear cells (PBMCs), collected at baseline. These receptors all come from a human donor with classical Hodgkin lymphoma.

There are a few counts of this clone. The chain couples TRBV4-1 to TRBJ1-2; TRBD1 matches 7 bases. Germline V gene sequence: CDR1 MGHRA, CDR2 YSYEKL. CDR3 length: 14 amino acids. V dropped 2 bases and J dropped 4; count of bases not matched to a gene: 4. The DNA of the CDR3 is TGCGCCAGCAGCCAACTAGGGGACAGCTATGGCTACACCTTC. Amino acids: CASSQLGDSYGYTF.

This chain links TRBV10-1 with TRBJ2-5, with D perhaps matching TRBD2 (5 bases). Germline CDR1 is WNHNN and CDR2 is SYGVQD (reference sequence). Trimming shortened V by 8 bases and J by 3 bases, and 19 bases separated the two germline ends. The CDR3 runs 15 residues. The CDR3 spells CASYGNRGPKETQYF. In DNA form, the CDR3 reads TGCGCCAGCTACGGGAACCGTGGGCCGAAAGAGACCCAGTACTTC.

This rearrangement joins TRBV6-6 to TRBJ1-1, with D possibly TRBD1 on 6 matching bases. CDR3 length equals 14 residues. V was cut by 9 bases and J by 0 bases, with 14 bases left in between. Germline assignment: CDR1 MNHNY and CDR2 SVGAGI (reference sequence). The CDR3 protein is CASSRDIMNTEAFF. The DNA for the CDR3 is TGTGCCAGTAGCCGGGACATCATGAACACTGAAGCTTTCTTT.